The 24 T cell receptor beta chains below all came from one sample that was sequenced in a study of T-cell reconstitution after alpha-beta-depleted transplantation in children. Unique molecular identifiers were incorporated during preparation of the TCRbeta library. TCRdb re-called the PCR reads with MiXCR, one entry per CDR3 protein. The sample contains hundreds of thousands of distinct CDR3 sequences, roughly 15% of which appear only once. This material consisted of PBMCs, mostly from graft donor cells, taken 360 days after TCRalphabeta/CD19-depleted stem cell transplant. These receptors originate from a male patient between 2 and 9 years old who had a stem cell transplant for acute lymphoblastic leukemia, so the T cells may come from the graft donor.

The chain uses TRBV18 and TRBJ2-6; TRBD1 aligns across 7 bases. Per germline, CDR1 KGHSH and CDR2 LQKENI. Trimming at V came to 0 bases and at J to 0 bases, leaving 5 bases not matched to a gene. The CDR3 extends over 18 amino acids. CDR3 residues: CASSPPGQFISGANVLTF. CDR3 DNA: TGTGCCAGCTCACCACCGGGACAGTTCATCTCTGGGGCCAACGTCCTGACTTTC.

The chain employs TRBV7-8 and TRBJ2-1, with a possible D match to TRBD1 (5 bases). Germline V lookup: CDR1 SGHVS, CDR2 FQNEAQ. The CDR3 spans 17 residues. Trimming shortened V by 5 bases and J by 4 bases, and 21 bases separated the two germline ends. CDR3 in DNA: TGTGCCAGCAGCCTGAAGACAGCCCTGGATAGGTACAATGAGCAGTTCTTC. Amino acid sequence: CASSLKTALDRYNEQFF.

This clonotype has only a few counts. This chain uses TRBV27 with TRBJ1-6; the D is unclear. CDR1 and CDR2 from the germline V gene are MNHEY and SMNVEV (reference sequence). V was trimmed by 3 bases and J by 7 bases, leaving 13 bases between them. The CDR3 has 15 amino acids. The CDR3 region has the DNA TGTGCCAGCAGTTTGACCCTCAGCCCCAATTCACCCCTCCACTTT. Protein: CASSLTLSPNSPLHF.

The rearrangement uses TRBV28 and TRBJ2-7; TRBD1 agrees at 8 bases. The germline gives CDR1 MDHEN, CDR2 SYDVKM. CDR3 size: 13 residues. J gave up 6 bases and V 5 bases, and 6 bases lay outside the gene matches. CDR3 DNA sequence: TGTGCCAGCAGTCTCGAGGACAGGGCCGAGCAGTACTTC. It is translated as CASSLEDRAEQYF. Full variable domain (remainder filled in from reference TRBV28 and TRBJ2-7): DVKVTQSSRYLVKRTGEKVFLECVQDMDHENMFWYRQDPGLGLRLIYFSYDVKMKEKGDIPEGYSVSREKKERFSLILESASTNQTSMYLCASSLEDRAEQYFGPGTRLTVT.

This clonotype was counted between two and nine times. The chain has TRBV28 and TRBJ2-1; D unresolved. V was clipped by 2 bases and J by 6 bases, with 8 bases between them. CDR1 MDHEN and CDR2 SYDVKM come from the germline V gene. The CDR3 consists of 13 residues. In DNA, the CDR3 is TGTGCCAGCAGTTTAATAGCATCCAATGAGCAGTTCTTC. It yields the protein CASSLIASNEQFF. The full variable domain, in which reference TRBV28 and TRBJ2-1 provide the parts outside the CDR3, is DVKVTQSSRYLVKRTGEKVFLECVQDMDHENMFWYRQDPGLGLRLIYFSYDVKMKEKGDIPEGYSVSREKKERFSLILESASTNQTSMYLCASSLIASNEQFFGPGTRLTVL.

This clonotype has a count of ten or more. The chain has TRBV5-1 and TRBJ2-1; D is ambiguous. The germline V gene has CDR1 SGHRS and CDR2 YFSETQ. The CDR3 consists of 12 residues. Trimming took 3 bases from V and 4 from J, leaving 5 bases between them. The CDR3 DNA sequence: TGCGCCAGCAGCTCCGGGTACAATGAGCAGTTCTTC. Amino acids: CASSSGYNEQFF.

This chain links TRBV12-3 or TRBV12-4 with TRBJ2-2; possible D gene TRBD2, 5 bases. V dropped 6 bases and J dropped 3 bases, with 11 bases sitting between them. The CDR3 covers 14 residues. CDR3 bases: TGTGCCAGCAGCCTAGACTACTACACCGGGGAGCTGTTTTTT. Residues: CASSLDYYTGELFF.

The sample holds a few counts of this clonotype. V gene TRBV28 combines with J gene TRBJ2-3; D may correspond to TRBD1 or TRBD2 (5 bases each). Trimming cost V 2 bases and J 1 base, with 10 bases left between them. There are 15 residues in the CDR3. In germline, CDR1 is MDHEN, CDR2 SYDVKM. Written as DNA, the CDR3 is TGTGCCAGCAGTTTAGTGGGGGTTGGCACAGATACGCAGTATTTT. Protein: CASSLVGVGTDTQYF.

The chain's CDR3 is CASSSGTSGFYEQYF. The CDR3 coding sequence is TGTGCCAGCAGCTCCGGGACTAGCGGTTTCTACGAGCAGTACTTC. The chain uses TRBV5-6 and TRBJ2-7; 11 nucleotides line up with TRBD2. CDR3 length equals 15 residues. The ends lost 3 bases at V and 3 bases at J; junction bases unmatched: 5. From germline, CDR1 is SGHDT and CDR2 YYEEEE.

This clonotype showed up just once. This chain joins TRBV7-2 and TRBJ1-2, with 7 bases lining up with TRBD1. Losses at the gene ends were 5 bases for V and 7 bases for J; bases not matched to a gene: 7. The CDR3 runs to 13 residues. Germline loops: CDR1 SGHTA, CDR2 FQGNSA. CDR3 DNA sequence: TGTGCCAGCAGCCCCGACAGGGTAGCTGGCTACACCTTC. Protein sequence: CASSPDRVAGYTF.

This clonotype has more than one count but fewer than ten. The gene calls are TRBV5-4 and TRBJ2-7; perhaps TRBD2 as D (5 bases). Germline V gives CDR1 SGHNT, CDR2 YYREEE (reference sequence). V was pared by 1 base and J by 2 bases, with 16 bases between. This CDR3 spans 16 amino acids. The CDR3 DNA is TGTGCCAGCAGCTTGAGCAGCGGTAGCCTACCCTACGAGCAGTACTTC. Protein sequence: CASSLSSGSLPYEQYF.

The chain joins TRBV29-1 to TRBJ2-7; 11 nucleotides align to TRBD2. Germline V CDR1 and CDR2: SQVTM, ANQGSEA. The CDR3 has 14 amino acids. Losses at the gene ends were 6 bases for V and 1 base for J; bases not matched to a gene: 5. CDR3 protein: CSVRGTSGSYEQYF. The DNA for the CDR3 is TGCAGCGTAAGAGGGACTAGCGGATCCTACGAGCAGTACTTC.

V usage is TRBV30 and J usage is TRBJ2-5; D is unclear. This CDR3 has 13 residues. Trimming left V 1 base short and J 2 bases short, with 8 bases between. Germline lookup yields CDR1 GTSNPN and CDR2 SVGIG (reference sequence). The CDR3 spells CAWSALPQETQYF. In nucleotides, the CDR3 is TGTGCCTGGAGTGCTCTCCCACAAGAGACCCAGTACTTC.

The chain couples TRBV15 to TRBJ2-4, with a possible D match to TRBD2 (6 bases). The CDR3 loop spans 15 amino acids. Trimming shortened V by 2 bases and J by 8 bases, and 16 bases separated the two germline ends. CDR1 is LNHNV, CDR2 YYDKDF, per germline (reference sequence). CDR3 loop: CATSRYLRGGDIQYF. The CDR3, as DNA: TGTGCCACCAGCAGATATCTGAGGGGCGGGGACATTCAGTACTTC.

This clonotype was seen only a few times. The chain is built from TRBV20-1 and TRBJ1-5; D gene ambiguous. Trimming took 0 bases from V and 3 from J, leaving 9 bases between them. The CDR3 loop spans 14 amino acids. Germline V gene lookup returns CDR1 DFQATT and CDR2 SNEGSKA (reference sequence). The CDR3 protein is CSARDRQYNQPQHF. For the CDR3, the DNA is TGCAGTGCTAGAGATCGGCAGTACAATCAGCCCCAGCATTTT.

The chain links TRBV30 to TRBJ1-2; perhaps TRBD1 as D (5 bases). Germline lookup yields CDR1 GTSNPN and CDR2 SVGIG (reference sequence). The CDR3 has 14 amino acids. V lost 4 bases, J lost 6 bases, and 18 bases lay in between. The CDR3 DNA sequence: TGTGCCTGGACCCCCGGTGGGGGGTTTAATGGCTACACCTTC. It codes for CAWTPGGGFNGYTF.

This clonotype has just one count. The chain joins TRBV4-2 to TRBJ2-5; D uncertain. The V and J ends lost 0 bases and 2 bases respectively, with 7 bases between them. CDR1 and CDR2 (germline): LGHNA, YNFKEQ. The length of the CDR3 is 14 residues. The CDR3 here is CASSQDLLQETQYF. The CDR3 DNA reads TGTGCCAGCAGCCAAGACCTACTTCAAGAGACCCAGTACTTC.

This clonotype was observed a handful of times. The junction departs from germline at one end; a sequencing error may be responsible. The chain uses TRBV29-1 and TRBJ2-7, with D tentatively TRBD1 (6 bases). The CDR3 loop spans 11 amino acids. CDR1 is SQVTM, CDR2 ANQGSEA, per germline. The CDR3 reads CSARGSTGLWF. The CDR3 nucleotides are TGCAGCGCCCGGGGTTCGACAGGCCTCTGGTTC.

This chain links TRBV11-1 with TRBJ2-7; the match to TRBD1 covers 7 bases. After removal of 4 bases from V and 4 bases from J, the junction contained 25 bases not matched to a gene. This CDR3 contains 20 residues. Germline CDR1 and CDR2: SGHAT and FQDESV (reference sequence). The CDR3 nucleotides read TGTGCCAGCAGCTCATTCACTTTACCTCCGGGACAGAAAAGGTCATACGAGCAGTACTTC. Residues: CASSSFTLPPGQKRSYEQYF.

This chain links TRBV3-1 with TRBJ2-5; 12 nucleotides match TRBD1. V shed 3 bases and J 0 bases; nucleotides not matched to a gene: 2. CDR3 length: 16 amino acids. CDR1 and CDR2 (germline): LGHDT, YNNKEL (reference sequence). This CDR3 is CASSHRDRGHQETQYF. The CDR3 nucleotides read TGTGCCAGCAGCCACCGGGACAGGGGGCACCAAGAGACCCAGTACTTC.

Note on this clonotype: At one end the junction does not follow the germline gene, possibly because of a read error. The V gene is TRBV6-5, the J gene TRBJ2-1; no firm D call. This CDR3 contains 15 residues. CDR1 MNHEY and CDR2 SVGAGI come from the germline V gene. The CDR3 loop is CASSSDDFSYNEQFF. CDR3 DNA: TGCGCCAGCAGTTCTGACGACTTCAGCTACAATGAGCAGTTCTTC.

This clonotype showed up many times. The rearrangement uses TRBV28 and TRBJ2-1; TRBD2 agrees at 9 bases. The germline V gene has CDR1 MDHEN and CDR2 SYDVKM. The CDR3 runs 17 residues. V trimming: 6 bases; J trimming: 5 bases; junction bases outside the gene matches: 14. CDR3: CASSPPLAGTVHNEQFF. CDR3 in DNA: TGTGCCAGCAGCCCCCCCCTAGCGGGAACCGTGCACAATGAGCAGTTCTTC.

This rearrangement joins TRBV9 to TRBJ1-6; D is perhaps TRBD1 (5 bases). Per the germline V gene, CDR1 is SGDLS and CDR2 is YYNGEE. The CDR3 runs to 13 residues. Trimming left V 8 bases short and J 10 bases short, with 16 bases between. Here the CDR3 reads CASSKDTKSPLHF. The CDR3 DNA follows: TGTGCCAGTTCTAAGGACACGAAGTCACCCCTCCACTTT.

J is TRBJ2-1 and V is TRBV28; D gene ambiguous. V lost 4 bases, J lost 9 bases, and 10 bases lay in between. CDR3 length equals 12 residues. Germline CDR1 and CDR2: MDHEN and SYDVKM. DNA of the CDR3: TGTGCCAGCAGTTCCCCAAGTCCTGAGCAGTTCTTC. This sequence encodes CASSSPSPEQFF.